Below, 15 T cell receptor beta chains from the same sample are listed, as sequenced in a study of blood T cell repertoires in COVID-19. Produced via immunoSEQ multiplex PCR; TCRdb's table is partial and in-frame only. The sample includes around 320,000 clones, 89% of them seen just once. The sample consisted of PBMCs or T cells enriched from blood (not recorded which). These receptors were collected from a woman aged 45 to 65 who had been exposed to COVID-19.

The rearrangement joins TRBV5-1 to TRBJ2-7; 9 bases align to TRBD2. The germline V gene has CDR1 SGHRS and CDR2 YFSETQ. CDR3 length: 14 residues. The junction had 9 bases not matched to a gene; V was cut back by 4 bases and J by 7 bases. The CDR3 sequence is CASSSSGGQGEQYF. In DNA, the CDR3 is TGCGCCAGCAGCAGTAGCGGGGGTCAAGGGGAGCAGTACTTC.

CDR3 region: CAISDMCYRGNHSRDSGNTIYF. CDR3 bases: TGTGCCATCAGTGATATGTGTTACAGGGGGAATCATAGCAGGGACTCTGGAAACACCATATATTTT. The chain employs TRBV10-3 and TRBJ1-3; 8 nucleotides line up with TRBD1. The CDR3 extends over 22 amino acids. J was trimmed by 0 bases and V by 3 bases; bases with no gene match: 22. Germline V lookup: CDR1 ENHRY, CDR2 SYGVKD.

This clone showed up just once. V usage is TRBV19 and J usage is TRBJ1-4; D may be TRBD1 (6 bases). The CDR3 contains 14 residues. V was trimmed by 3 bases and J by 7 bases, leaving 12 bases between them. Germline CDR1 LNHDA, CDR2 SQIVND (reference sequence). CDR3 sequence: CASSITGLSEKLFF. DNA for the CDR3: TGTGCCAGTAGTATTACAGGGCTATCTGAAAAACTGTTTTTT.

The V call is TRBV20-1, the J call TRBJ1-1; D is uncertain. Germline V lookup: CDR1 DFQATT, CDR2 SNEGSKA (reference sequence). This CDR3 spans 11 amino acids. The DNA of the CDR3 is TGCAGGATAAGCTTGAACACTGAAGCTTTCTTT. This gives the protein CRISLNTEAFF.

This chain joins TRBV3-1 (or the pseudogene TRBV3-2) and TRBJ1-3, with 7 bases aligning to TRBD1. The CDR3 contains 15 residues. V dropped 5 bases and J dropped 4; count of bases not matched to a gene: 8. CDR1 and CDR2 from the germline V gene are LGHDT and YNNKEL (reference sequence). DNA for the CDR3: TGTGCCAGCAGCTTACAGGGGTTATTAGGAAACACCATATATTTT. Protein sequence: CASSLQGLLGNTIYF.

This chain links TRBV13 with TRBJ1-1, with TRBD1 matching over 10 bases. The CDR3 is 18 amino acids. Trimming at V came to 0 bases and at J to 2 bases, leaving 9 bases not matched to a gene. Germline V gene data show CDR1 as PRHDT and CDR2 as FYEKMQ (reference sequence). For the CDR3, the DNA is TGTGCCAGCAGCTTAGGCAGGACAGGGGGTGGGATCAACACTGAAGCTTTCTTT. It specifies CASSLGRTGGGINTEAFF.

This chain connects TRBV5-1 to TRBJ1-5; 8 bases map to TRBD1. CDR3 length equals 15 residues. V dropped 2 bases and J dropped 5; count of bases not matched to a gene: 6. From germline, CDR1 is SGHRS and CDR2 YFSETQ. The DNA of the CDR3 is TGCGCCAGCAGCTTCGATGGACAGGGCGATCAGCCCCAGCATTTT. Translated: CASSFDGQGDQPQHF. Complete variable domain (other parts from reference TRBV5-1 and TRBJ1-5): KAGVTQTPRYLIKTRGQQVTLSCSPISGHRSVSWYQQTPGQGLQFLFEYFSETQRNKGNFPGRFSGRQFSNSRSEMNVSTLELGDSALYLCASSFDGQGDQPQHFGDGTRLSIL.

This clone was observed a few times. The chain couples TRBV28 to TRBJ1-4; D is unclear. The V end lost 6 bases, the J end lost 7 bases, and 6 bases lay between the germline ends. The V gene's germline CDR1 is MDHEN and CDR2 SYDVKM. The CDR3 covers 11 residues. The CDR3 sequence: CASRASEKLFF. The CDR3 DNA reads TGTGCCAGCAGGGCCTCTGAAAAACTGTTTTTT. Using reference TRBV28 and TRBJ1-4 for the parts outside the CDR3, the full variable domain is DVKVTQSSRYLVKRTGEKVFLECVQDMDHENMFWYRQDPGLGLRLIYFSYDVKMKEKGDIPEGYSVSREKKERFSLILESASTNQTSMYLCASRASEKLFFGSGTQLSVL.

The rearrangement joins TRBV4-2 to TRBJ2-7, with TRBD2 matching 10 bases. The V gene's germline CDR1 is LGHNA and CDR2 YNFKEQ. Trimming removed 0 bases from V and 3 bases from J; junction bases left unmatched: 5. The length of the CDR3 is 16 residues. CDR3 sequence reads: CASSQEPPSGGYEQYF. In DNA form, the CDR3 reads TGTGCCAGCAGCCAAGAACCCCCTAGCGGGGGCTACGAGCAGTACTTC.

V gene TRBV27 combines with J gene TRBJ1-5, with D unclear. Germline V gene sequence: CDR1 MNHEY, CDR2 SMNVEV (reference sequence). The length of the CDR3 is 13 residues. V lost 7 bases and J 9 bases, leaving 16 bases between the germline ends. CDR3 in DNA: TGTGCCAGCAACCCCCGAAGAGAGCGGCCCCAGCATTTT. As protein: CASNPRRERPQHF.

V usage is TRBV6-5 and J usage is TRBJ2-2; tentative D call: TRBD2 (5 bases). The CDR3 extends over 15 amino acids. Trimming removed 4 bases at V and 1 base at J, with 10 bases between. Germline V gives CDR1 MNHEY, CDR2 SVGAGI. The CDR3 is CASSWASRNTGELFF. CDR3 nucleotides: TGTGCCAGCAGTTGGGCTAGCCGGAACACCGGGGAGCTGTTTTTT.

This CDR3 is CASVRSSGNTIYF. The CDR3 DNA sequence: TGTGCCAGCGTGCGGAGCTCTGGAAACACCATATATTTT. The gene calls are TRBV28 and TRBJ1-3, with no clear D. The germline V gene has CDR1 MDHEN and CDR2 SYDVKM. V lost 8 bases to trimming and J lost 0 bases, with 8 bases between them. This CDR3 is 13 amino acids long.

This clone was seen only once. The chain has TRBV10-3 and TRBJ1-1, with TRBD1 as a possible D gene (5 bases). Between the trimmed V and J ends, which lost 7 bases and 0 bases, there was a span of 15 bases. CDR1 and CDR2 (germline): ENHRY, SYGVKD. The CDR3 totals 15 residues. The CDR3: CAITREGLMNTEAFF. CDR3 DNA: TGTGCCATCACCAGGGAGGGGCTAATGAACACTGAAGCTTTCTTT.

This chain links TRBV5-4 with TRBJ1-3, with D maybe TRBD1 (6 bases). The CDR3 runs 15 residues. Trimming cost V 2 bases and J 4 bases, with 13 bases left between them. Germline CDR1 is SGHNT and CDR2 is YYREEE (reference sequence). This CDR3 reads CASSLLGAAGNTIYF. In DNA, the CDR3 is TGTGCCAGCAGCTTATTGGGGGCAGCGGGAAACACCATATATTTT.

The J gene is TRBJ1-2, the V gene TRBV3-1 (or the pseudogene TRBV3-2), with D unclear. In germline, CDR1 is LGHDT, CDR2 YNNKEL (reference sequence). The CDR3 spans 14 residues. V was clipped by 3 bases and J by 4 bases, with 12 bases between them. The CDR3 here is CASSHLAGIYGYTF. The DNA for the CDR3 is TGTGCCAGCAGCCACCTCGCGGGGATCTATGGCTACACCTTC.